This T cell receptor (beta chain) emerged from a study of blood T cell repertoires in COVID-19. On the study more broadly: COVID-19 samples from acute and convalescent phases originated in the United States, Italy and Spain. The cDNA or gDNA used as material had been derived from T cells, B-cell-depleted T cells, or PBMCs.

Trimming pared 4 bases from V and 0 bases from J, leaving 8 bases between. Germline loops: CDR1 SGHRS, CDR2 YFSETQ. The CDR3 has 15 residues. In the original workflow: Reference gene primer amplification gave nucleated cell count estimates. TCRdb keeps only in-frame clones here, not all; method: immunoSEQ multiplex PCR. From that table come the V and J calls and clone size; the DNA was used to work out D and trimming. This repertoire shows under 250,000 clones, about 79% found once; its top ten account for roughly a tenth. The origin of this receptor is a man between 50 and 59 years old with active or convalescent COVID-19. Sequencing used peripheral blood. The chain links TRBV5-1 to TRBJ1-6; D is unresolved. Written as DNA, the CDR3 is TGCGCCAGCAGCCCGGAGAGCTCCTATAATTCACCCCTCCACTTT. It is translated as CASSPESSYNSPLHF.